This T cell receptor beta chain was recovered during a study of T cells in Graves' hyperthyroidism and ophthalmopathy. Study results and caveats: Appearing also in blood were most of the thyroid clonotypes expanded above 0.001.

This clonotype was detected only once. Its specificity is unknown. The source material, RNA transcripts, was used to amplify TCR beta CDR3 regions. In the first-round RT-PCR of the TCR CDR3, the HTBI primer set was used. TCRdb processed the multiplex PCR reads anew with MiXCR; each CDR3 protein has one entry. This sample has nearly 750,000 distinct CDR3 sequences, with 35% found just once. The germline V gene has CDR1 SQVTM and CDR2 ANQGSEA. Trimming shortened V by 8 bases and J by 2 bases, and 12 bases separated the two germline ends. The CDR3 is 12 amino acids. Thyroid ultrasound, orbital computed tomography, clinical symptoms, and serum thyroxine and TRAb underpinned diagnoses.

Input material: blood. The receptor comes from a middle-aged woman with Graves' hyperthyroidism. The rearrangement links TRBV29-1 to TRBJ2-5; perhaps D is TRBD1 or TRBD2 (6 bases each). CDR3 protein: CSSTGAQETQYF. In DNA form, the CDR3 reads TGCAGCTCCACGGGGGCGCAAGAGACCCAGTACTTC. The variable domain in full, completed from reference TRBV29-1 and TRBJ2-5, reads SAVISQKPSRDICQRGTSLTIQCQVDSQVTMMFWYRQQPGQSLTLIATANQGSEATYESGFVIDKFPISRPNLTFSTLTVSNMSPEDSSIYLCSSTGAQETQYFGPGTRLLVL.